The rows below give T cell receptor beta chains drawn from one sample of a study of technical replicates of blood from several donors. Sequencing was performed with immunoSEQ multiplex PCR; in TCRdb, only in-frame clones are kept and a portion is missing. The sample records over 55,000 clones, 85% to 95% being singletons. The sample consisted of PBMCs. These receptors all stem from a human donor in good health. Some clones in this sample may be carry-over from other donors' samples. CDR3s include the opening cysteine and the closing phenylalanine or tryptophan. Each record gives: V gene, D gene, J gene, clone size, CDR3 DNA, CDR3 protein. The D gene is left open where the match is weak. Some rows mark clone size as missing; the rest say once, few, many or name a class of expanded clone.

V: TRBV13; D: TRBD1; J: TRBJ1-6; size: once; DNA: TGTGCCAGCAGCTTCACTAGCTGGACAGGGGGCTCCTATAATTCACCCCTCCACTTT; CDR3: CASSFTSWTGGSYNSPLHF
V: TRBV7-3; D: TRBD2; J: TRBJ2-3; size: .; DNA: TGTGCCAGCAGCTTAACAGCGGGGGGTTCGCGTGATACGCAGTATTTT; CDR3: CASSLTAGGSRDTQYF
V: TRBV7-9; D: .; J: TRBJ2-6; size: .; DNA: TGTGCCAGCAGCTTCACAGTCTCTGGGGCCAACGTCCTGACTTTC; CDR3: CASSFTVSGANVLTF
V: TRBV6-6; D: TRBD1; J: TRBJ1-1; size: .; DNA: TGTGCCAGCAGTGGGGACAGGGCATATACTGAAGCTTTCTTT; CDR3: CASSGDRAYTEAFF
V: TRBV7-8; D: .; J: TRBJ1-1; size: .; DNA: TGTGCCAGCAGCCCCATCCGGGGGAACACTGAAGCTTTCTTT; CDR3: CASSPIRGNTEAFF
V: TRBV7-6; D: TRBD2; J: TRBJ2-7; size: once; DNA: TGTGCCAGCAGCTTAGTGAGCGGGGAACTGCGGTACGAGCAGTACTTC; CDR3: CASSLVSGELRYEQYF
V: TRBV19; D: TRBD2; J: TRBJ2-1; size: .; DNA: TGTGCCAGTAGTCCAGCCGGCGGGAGCTCCTACAATGAGCAGTTCTTC; CDR3: CASSPAGGSSYNEQFF
V: TRBV2; D: TRBD1; J: TRBJ1-2; size: .; DNA: TGTGCCAGCAGTGAAGGACAGGGGAGATATGGCTACACCTTC; CDR3: CASSEGQGRYGYTF
V: TRBV4-2; D: .; J: TRBJ2-3; size: .; DNA: TGTGCCAGCAGCCAAGATCGTCCACTGCCCCACACAGATACGCAGTATTTT; CDR3: CASSQDRPLPHTDTQYF
V: TRBV19; D: TRBD1; J: TRBJ1-2; size: .; DNA: TGTGCCAGTATCACCGCCGGGACAGGGGGCCGTGGCTACACCTTC; CDR3: CASITAGTGGRGYTF
V: TRBV30; D: .; J: TRBJ1-1; size: .; DNA: TGTGCCTGGAGCAGGGACACTGAAGCTTTCTTT; CDR3: CAWSRDTEAFF
V: TRBV19; D: .; J: TRBJ1-5; size: .; DNA: TGTGCCAGTACTACGGGAGGCAATCAGCCCCAGCATTTT; CDR3: CASTTGGNQPQHF
V: TRBV7-2; D: .; J: TRBJ1-6; size: .; DNA: TGTGCCAGCAGCTTCCGACAGTCCTCCTATAATTCACCCCTCCACTTT; CDR3: CASSFRQSSYNSPLHF
V: TRBV19; D: TRBD2; J: TRBJ2-1; size: .; DNA: TGTGCCAGTAGTGCTAGCGGGAACGACAATGAGCAGTTCTTC; CDR3: CASSASGNDNEQFF
V: TRBV29-1; D: TRBD2; J: TRBJ2-5; size: .; DNA: TGCAGCGTCAGCGGACTAGCGGGACGACAGGGGGACCAAGAGACCCAGTACTTC; CDR3: CSVSGLAGRQGDQETQYF
V: TRBV7-8; D: TRBD1; J: TRBJ1-1; size: .; DNA: TGTGCCAGCAGCCTCGGACAGGGCCTAGTTTTCTTT; CDR3: CASSLGQGLVFF
V: TRBV5-1; D: .; J: TRBJ1-3; size: .; DNA: TGCGCCAGCAGCTTGGATGGCAGCTCTGGAAACACCATATATTTT; CDR3: CASSLDGSSGNTIYF
V: TRBV7-2; D: .; J: TRBJ1-2; size: .; DNA: TGTGCCAGCAGCCCTATGATTTGGTATGGCTACACCTTC; CDR3: CASSPMIWYGYTF
V: TRBV29-1; D: .; J: TRBJ1-1; size: .; DNA: TGCAGCGTTTATAAAATCTTGAACACTGAAGCTTTCTTT; CDR3: CSVYKILNTEAFF
V: TRBV21-1; D: .; J: TRBJ1-1; size: .; DNA: TGTGCCAGCAGCAAAGGCGCAACTCCGACAGCTGAAGCTTTCTTT; CDR3: CASSKGATPTAEAFF
V: TRBV15; D: .; J: TRBJ2-1; size: .; DNA: TGTGCCACCAGCAGAGGTAGGTGGGAGAACAATGAGCAGTTCTTC; CDR3: CATSRGRWENNEQFF
V: TRBV7-2; D: .; J: TRBJ2-5; size: .; DNA: TGTGCCAGCAGCTTACTAGGGGGGGCGGGGCGAACCCAGTACTTC; CDR3: CASSLLGGAGRTQYF
V: TRBV29-1; D: TRBD2; J: TRBJ2-7; size: .; DNA: TGCAGCGCCCTAATTCCTGCGGGGGGAGTTAAAAACGAGCAGTACTTC; CDR3: CSALIPAGGVKNEQYF
V: TRBV5-4; D: .; J: TRBJ2-7; size: few; DNA: TGTGCCAGCAGCTCATCACCTACGGGACACGGGTACGAGCAGTACTTC; CDR3: CASSSSPTGHGYEQYF
V: TRBV19; D: TRBD1; J: TRBJ2-3; size: .; DNA: TGTGCCAGTAGTCAATGGGGACAGGGGGCACGGACAGATACGCAGTATTTT; CDR3: CASSQWGQGARTDTQYF
V: TRBV27; D: .; J: TRBJ1-2; size: .; DNA: TGTGCCAGCAGTTTCTCTTCTAACTATGGCTACACCTTC; CDR3: CASSFSSNYGYTF
V: TRBV9; D: TRBD2; J: TRBJ2-6; size: .; DNA: TGTGCCAGCAGCACAGGCGGGGGGGCTGCTGGGGCCAACGTCCTGACTTTC; CDR3: CASSTGGGAAGANVLTF
V: TRBV7-3; D: TRBD2; J: TRBJ2-1; size: .; DNA: TGTGCCAGCAGCTTAAGGGGGGGGAATGAGCAGTTCTTC; CDR3: CASSLRGGNEQFF
V: TRBV4-2; D: .; J: TRBJ2-3; size: once; DNA: TGTGCCAGCAGCCGGGTACAGAGCAGCACAGATACGCAGTATTTT; CDR3: CASSRVQSSTDTQYF
V: TRBV18; D: .; J: TRBJ2-4; size: .; DNA: TGTGCCAGCTCACCACTGGAGGAGGACATTCAGTACTTC; CDR3: CASSPLEEDIQYF
V: TRBV5-6; D: .; J: TRBJ2-1; size: .; DNA: TGTGCCAGCAGCTTGCGACAGAACAATGAGCAGTTCTTC; CDR3: CASSLRQNNEQFF
V: TRBV7-2; D: .; J: TRBJ2-3; size: .; DNA: TGTGCCAGCAGCTTTAGCGGTCCCGATACGCAGTATTTT; CDR3: CASSFSGPDTQYF